The 18 T cell receptor beta chains presented below share a single source sample, sequenced in a study of molecular identifiers for immune sequencing clone quantification. One entry per CDR3 protein results from TCRdb running MiXCR on the PCR reads. The top ten hold around 0.9% of the sample, which has about 640,000 distinct CDR3 sequences, 15% to 20% seen once. The sample comprised naive CD8+ T cells from blood, with Jurkat cell RNA spiked in. Noted subset: FACS-sorted CD8+CD4-CCR7+CD45RA+ naive T cells. These receptors all come from a human donor in good health. Some libraries in this study had Jurkat cell RNA spiked in.

This clonotype occurred a few times. The rearrangement joins TRBV4-2 to TRBJ2-1; 7 bases agree with TRBD2. CDR3 length equals 15 residues. The V segment lost 0 bases and the J segment 4 bases; nucleotides outside the gene matches: 3. Germline V gene data show CDR1 as LGHNA and CDR2 as YNFKEQ. The CDR3 DNA is TGTGCCAGCAGCCAAGATGGGACTACTTACAATGAGCAGTTCTTC. Amino acids: CASSQDGTTYNEQFF.

There are many counts of this clonotype. The genes are TRBV6-1 and TRBJ1-6; TRBD1 matches 10 bases. CDR3 length equals 18 residues. V was clipped by 8 bases and J by 4 bases; unmatched bases: 14. Germline values: CDR1 MNHNS, CDR2 SASEGT. The DNA of the CDR3 is TGTGCCAGCCGGGCGGGAATACCGGGACAGGGGTATAATTCACCCCTCCACTTT. Encoded protein: CASRAGIPGQGYNSPLHF.

A few counts support this clonotype. This chain links TRBV11-2 with TRBJ2-1; the match to TRBD2 covers 7 bases. The CDR3 is 13 residues long. Looked up from germline, CDR1 is SGHAT and CDR2 is FQNNGV. V shed 8 bases and J 4 bases; nucleotides not matched to a gene: 5. The CDR3 DNA sequence: TGTGCCAGCCGGGGGGATCCTTACAATGAGCAGTTCTTC. This codes for CASRGDPYNEQFF.

In regard to this clonotype: Possible read error: a much larger clone is one base away. V usage is TRBV29-1 and J usage is TRBJ2-1; unclear D gene. CDR1 and CDR2 (germline): SQVTM, ANQGSEA. This CDR3 has 15 residues. The germline V and J ends were trimmed by 3 bases and 2 bases, with 14 bases remaining between them. The CDR3 here is CSVDIFARTYNEQFF. Written as DNA, the CDR3 is TGCAGCGTTGATATTTTCGCTCGGACCTACAATGAGCAGTTCTTC.

This clonotype was picked up many times. The V gene is TRBV30, the J gene TRBJ2-2, with D perhaps assigned TRBD1 or TRBD2 (5 bases each). The length of the CDR3 is 17 residues. The germline V gene encodes CDR1 GTSNPN and CDR2 SVGIG (reference sequence). V shed 8 bases and J shed 3 bases, with 25 bases lying between them. The CDR3 nucleotides are TGTGCCGGGGACCTAGAGGCCGAGTTAGTAGACACCGGGGAGCTGTTTTTT. It is translated as CAGDLEAELVDTGELFF.

Ten or more counts support this clonotype. The gene calls are TRBV9 and TRBJ2-5; 13 bases line up with TRBD2. Germline V gene lookup returns CDR1 SGDLS and CDR2 YYNGEE. This CDR3 is 17 amino acids long. V shed 4 bases and J 5 bases; nucleotides not matched to a gene: 11. The CDR3 here is CASSPWTSGGPFETQYF. DNA of the CDR3: TGTGCCAGCAGCCCTTGGACTAGCGGGGGACCTTTTGAGACCCAGTACTTC.

This clonotype was detected ten times or more. The chain is built from TRBV12-3 or TRBV12-4 and TRBJ2-7; 8 bases agree with TRBD1. The CDR3 sequence is 13 residues long. V trimming: 7 bases; J trimming: 6 bases; junction bases outside the gene matches: 8. CDR3: CASTPDRVTEQYF. DNA of the CDR3: TGTGCCAGCACCCCGGACAGGGTGACCGAGCAGTACTTC.

This clonotype has more than one count but fewer than ten. The chain recombines TRBV19 with TRBJ1-1; D not certain. Germline V gene lookup returns CDR1 LNHDA and CDR2 SQIVND (reference sequence). V was cut by 7 bases and J by 2 bases, with 11 bases left in between. The CDR3 is 13 residues long. In DNA, the CDR3 is TGTGCCAGTACCGAACCCGGTAACACTGAAGCTTTCTTT. Protein product: CASTEPGNTEAFF.

The CDR3 region is CASSLQTEKYQPQHF. The CDR3 DNA follows: TGTGCCAGCAGCTTACAGACGGAAAAATATCAGCCCCAGCATTTT. This rearrangement joins TRBV5-8 to TRBJ1-5; D is unclear. The CDR3 spans 15 residues. The V end was cut by 2 bases, the J end by 5 bases, with 14 bases between. Per germline, CDR1 SGHTS and CDR2 YDEGEE.

Many counts were recorded for this clonotype. This chain connects TRBV12-3 or TRBV12-4 to TRBJ1-4; TRBD1 aligns across 9 bases. The CDR3 loop spans 16 amino acids. With V trimmed by 3 bases and J by 7 bases, 9 bases remained unmatched. The CDR3 DNA is TGTGCCAGCAGTTTGAACAGGGGGCGCGGCGGTGAAAAACTGTTTTTT. Protein: CASSLNRGRGGEKLFF.

As to this clonotype: This may be a read error, as it is one base from a much larger clone. The chain joins TRBV11-2 to TRBJ1-1; D gene unclear. The germline CDR1 and CDR2 sequences are SGHAT and FQNNGV. The ends were cut back, 4 bases at V and 4 bases at J, with 13 bases in the middle. This CDR3 comprises 14 residues. Here the CDR3 reads CASSSYDWVTEAFF. The CDR3, as DNA: TGTGCCAGCAGCTCCTACGACTGGGTCACTGAAGCTTTCTTT.

This clonotype was picked up a small number of times. An end of the junction does not agree with germline; a read error may underlie this. The chain links TRBV5-3 to TRBJ1-5, with D perhaps TRBD1 (5 bases). TRBV5-3 is identified as an open reading frame with a role that is uncertain. There are 17 residues in the CDR3. DNA for the CDR3: TGTGCCAGCAGCTTGGTGGCCGGGGCCGGCCTCTCTCAGCCCCAGCATTTT. This encodes CASSLVAGAGLSQPQHF.

This clonotype was counted ten times or more. The chain has TRBV30 and TRBJ2-7; 8 bases fit TRBD2. The germline CDR1 and CDR2 sequences are GTSNPN and SVGIG (reference sequence). J was trimmed by 3 bases and V by 5 bases; bases with no gene match: 3. This CDR3 is 12 amino acids long. CDR3 nucleotides: TGTGCCTGGGATCGGGGGGGCTACGAGCAGTACTTC. This gives the protein CAWDRGGYEQYF.

This clonotype was detected many times. The CDR3, as DNA: TGTGCCTCCGACTCGCCTAGCACAGATACGCAGTATTTT. The encoded protein is CASDSPSTDTQYF. The rearrangement joins TRBV30 to TRBJ2-3; D is ambiguous. The CDR3 loop spans 13 amino acids. V dropped 7 bases and J dropped 0 bases, with 11 bases sitting between them. Germline CDR1 reads GTSNPN; CDR2 reads SVGIG (reference sequence).

The table lists this clonotype with a few counts. The chain carries TRBV20-1 and TRBJ2-2; 9 bases fit TRBD2. The length of the CDR3 is 17 residues. J was trimmed by 7 bases and V by 2 bases; bases with no gene match: 14. Germline V gives CDR1 DFQATT, CDR2 SNEGSKA (reference sequence). As DNA, the CDR3 is TGCAGTGCTAGACCCTCGGGGGTAGCGGGAGCGGTCGGGGAGCTGTTTTTT. Translated: CSARPSGVAGAVGELFF.

The V gene is TRBV19, the J gene TRBJ1-2, with unresolved D. The V gene lost 4 bases and the J gene lost 5 bases, with 8 bases spanning the gap. The CDR3 runs to 12 residues. The V gene's germline CDR1 is LNHDA and CDR2 SQIVND (reference sequence). The CDR3 nucleotides read TGTGCCAGTAGTAACCCTTTATATGGCTACACCTTC. Protein: CASSNPLYGYTF.

A remark on this clonotype: This could be a read error, since a much larger clone is one nucleotide away. The chain links TRBV29-1 to TRBJ2-7, with 8 bases fitting TRBD1. Looked up from germline, CDR1 is SQVTM and CDR2 is ANQGSEA. CDR3 length: 16 amino acids. Germline trimming cut 6 bases from V and 2 bases from J; bases unmatched to any gene: 15. As DNA, the CDR3 is TGCAGCGTGAACGACCGGTGGACAGGGACTCCCTACGAGCAGTACTTC. Its translation is CSVNDRWTGTPYEQYF.

This clonotype showed up many times. This rearrangement joins TRBV6-2 or TRBV6-3 to TRBJ2-7; possibly TRBD1 or TRBD2 for D (6 bases each). Trimming cost V 2 bases and J 2 bases, with 13 bases left between them. Germline CDR1 MNHEY, CDR2 SVGEGT. The CDR3 consists of 15 residues. CDR3 nucleotides: TGTGCCAGCAGTTACACGCAGGGGAGGACCTACGAGCAGTACTTC. Translation: CASSYTQGRTYEQYF.